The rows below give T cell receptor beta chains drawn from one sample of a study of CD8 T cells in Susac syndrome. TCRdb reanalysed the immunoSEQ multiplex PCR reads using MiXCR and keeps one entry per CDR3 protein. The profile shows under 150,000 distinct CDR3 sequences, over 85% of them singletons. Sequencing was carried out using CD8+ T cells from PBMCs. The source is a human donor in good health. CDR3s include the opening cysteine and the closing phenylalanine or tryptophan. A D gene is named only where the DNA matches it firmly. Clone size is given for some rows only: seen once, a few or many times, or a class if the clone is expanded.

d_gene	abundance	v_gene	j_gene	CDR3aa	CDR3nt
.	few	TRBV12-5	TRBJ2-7	CASSEGTYEQYF	TGTGCTAGTAGTGAGGGCACTTACGAGCAGTACTTC
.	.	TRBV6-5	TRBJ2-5	CASSYKILGPYCF	TGTGCCAGCAGTTACAAGATTTTGGGACCCTACTGCTTC
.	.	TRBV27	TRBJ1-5	CASSTYSNQPQHF	TGTGCCAGCAGTACCTATAGCAATCAGCCCCAGCATTTT
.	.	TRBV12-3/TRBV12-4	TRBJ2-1	CASSLGARVDSNEQFF	TGTGCCAGCAGTTTAGGCGCCCGGGTCGATTCAAATGAGCAGTTCTTC
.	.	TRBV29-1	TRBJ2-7	CSVEGEGDEQYF	TGCAGCGTTGAGGGGGAAGGGGATGAGCAGTACTTC
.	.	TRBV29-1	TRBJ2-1	CSVRGNEQFF	TGCAGCGTTCGCGGGAATGAGCAGTTCTTC
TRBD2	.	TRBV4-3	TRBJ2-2	CASSQGAGGPGELFF	TGCGCCAGCAGCCAAGGAGCGGGAGGGCCCGGGGAGCTGTTTTTT
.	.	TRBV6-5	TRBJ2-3	CASSYGVRSTDTQYF	TGTGCCAGCAGTTATGGTGTCCGGAGCACAGATACGCAGTATTTT
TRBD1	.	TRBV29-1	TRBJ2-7	CSAGTGGFEQYF	TGCAGCGCCGGGACAGGGGGCTTCGAGCAGTACTTC
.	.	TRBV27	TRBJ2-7	CASGSFYEQYF	TGTGCCAGCGGCTCATTCTACGAGCAGTACTTC
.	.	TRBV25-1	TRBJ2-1	CASSAHRGLRNEQFF	TGTGCCAGCAGTGCACACCGGGGACTCCGCAATGAGCAGTTCTTC
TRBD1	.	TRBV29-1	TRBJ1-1	CSVRPGTGGQTEAFF	TGCAGCGTCCGTCCCGGGACAGGGGGACAAACTGAAGCTTTCTTT
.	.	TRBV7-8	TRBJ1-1	CASSLPGVGHEAFF	TGTGCCAGCAGCCTACCAGGCGTGGGACATGAAGCTTTCTTT
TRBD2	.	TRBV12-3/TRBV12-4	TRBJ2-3	CASSAWREQVDTQYF	TGTGCCAGCAGTGCGTGGCGGGAGCAGGTCGATACGCAGTATTTT
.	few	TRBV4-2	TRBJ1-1	CASSLPGLNTEAFF	TGTGCCAGCAGCCTCCCCGGCTTGAACACTGAAGCTTTCTTT
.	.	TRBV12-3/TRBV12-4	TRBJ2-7	CASTDGRYYEQYF	TGTGCCAGCACGGACGGAAGGTACTACGAGCAGTACTTC
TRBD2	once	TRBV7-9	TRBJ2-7	CASSLTSGNGQYF	TGTGCCAGCAGCTTGACTAGCGGGAATGGGCAGTACTTC
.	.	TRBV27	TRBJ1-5	CASSLSGVGRPQHF	TGTGCCAGCAGTTTATCGGGGGTTGGTCGGCCCCAGCATTTT
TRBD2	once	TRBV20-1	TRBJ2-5	CSARTSRSVALETQYF	TGCAGTGCTAGGACTAGCAGGAGTGTCGCCTTGGAGACCCAGTACTTC
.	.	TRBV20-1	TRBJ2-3	CSAQKDWIVNTDTQYF	TGCAGTGCCCAAAAAGACTGGATTGTTAACACAGATACGCAGTATTTT
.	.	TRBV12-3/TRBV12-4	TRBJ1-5	CASSFSTYSNQPQHF	TGTGCCAGCAGTTTCTCCACGTATAGCAATCAGCCCCAGCATTTT
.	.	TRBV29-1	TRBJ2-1	CSVEWGNEQFF	TGCAGCGTTGAATGGGGGAATGAGCAGTTCTTC
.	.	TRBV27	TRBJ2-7	CASSLLRESTYEQYF	TGTGCCAGCAGTCTACTCCGGGAGTCCACCTACGAGCAGTACTTC
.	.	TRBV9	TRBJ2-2	CASSVEANLYTGELFF	TGTGCCAGCAGCGTAGAGGCAAACCTTTACACCGGGGAGCTGTTTTTT
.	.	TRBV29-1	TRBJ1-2	CSVYIRTYGYTF	TGCAGCGTTTACATCAGGACTTATGGCTACACCTTC
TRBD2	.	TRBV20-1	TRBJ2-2	CSVPAGRPGELFF	TGCAGTGTCCCAGCGGGAAGGCCCGGGGAGCTGTTTTTT
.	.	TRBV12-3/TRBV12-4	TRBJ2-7	CASCPTDSYEQYF	TGTGCCAGCTGCCCGACTGATTCCTACGAGCAGTACTTC
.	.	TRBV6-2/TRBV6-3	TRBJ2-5	CASTEVSWEETQYF	TGTGCCAGCACCGAGGTCTCTTGGGAGGAGACCCAGTACTTC
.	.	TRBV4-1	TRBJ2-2	CASSKAHESGELFF	TGCGCCAGCAGCAAAGCTCATGAGTCCGGGGAGCTGTTTTTT
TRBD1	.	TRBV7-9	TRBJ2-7	CASSAGQGNEQYF	TGTGCCAGCAGCGCCGGACAGGGGAACGAGCAGTACTTC
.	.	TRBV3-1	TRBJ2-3	CASSWGPSTDTQYF	TGTGCCAGCAGCTGGGGGCCGAGCACAGATACGCAGTATTTT
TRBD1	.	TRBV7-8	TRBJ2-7	CASSFSTGGVYEQYF	TGTGCCAGCAGCTTTAGTACAGGGGGTGTATACGAGCAGTACTTC
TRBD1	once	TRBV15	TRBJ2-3	CATSSSGQRYTDTQYF	TGTGCCACCAGCAGTTCGGGACAGAGATACACAGATACGCAGTATTTT
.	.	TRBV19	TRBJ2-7	CASSISGRSYEQYF	TGTGCCAGTAGTATATCAGGGCGGAGCTACGAGCAGTACTTC
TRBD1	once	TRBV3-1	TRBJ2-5	CASRGQGGQETQYF	TGTGCCAGCAGGGGACAGGGCGGCCAAGAGACCCAGTACTTC
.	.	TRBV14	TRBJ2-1	CASSEKLRGSYNEQFF	TGTGCCAGCAGCGAGAAATTAAGAGGCTCCTACAATGAGCAGTTCTTC
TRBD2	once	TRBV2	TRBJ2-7	CAREGLAGTKEQYF	TGTGCCAGAGAGGGACTAGCGGGGACTAAGGAGCAGTACTTC
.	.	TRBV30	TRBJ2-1	CAWSGRLDSYNEQFF	TGTGCCTGGAGTGGGAGACTAGACTCCTACAATGAGCAGTTCTTC
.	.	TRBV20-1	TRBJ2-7	CSARDQTYEQYF	TGCAGTGCTAGAGACCAGACCTACGAGCAGTACTTC
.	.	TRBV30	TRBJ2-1	CAWRLGNYNEQFF	TGTGCCTGGAGACTCGGGAACTACAATGAGCAGTTCTTC
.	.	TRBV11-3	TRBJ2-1	CASSLGEKPYNEQFF	TGTGCCAGCAGCTTAGGCGAGAAGCCATACAATGAGCAGTTCTTC